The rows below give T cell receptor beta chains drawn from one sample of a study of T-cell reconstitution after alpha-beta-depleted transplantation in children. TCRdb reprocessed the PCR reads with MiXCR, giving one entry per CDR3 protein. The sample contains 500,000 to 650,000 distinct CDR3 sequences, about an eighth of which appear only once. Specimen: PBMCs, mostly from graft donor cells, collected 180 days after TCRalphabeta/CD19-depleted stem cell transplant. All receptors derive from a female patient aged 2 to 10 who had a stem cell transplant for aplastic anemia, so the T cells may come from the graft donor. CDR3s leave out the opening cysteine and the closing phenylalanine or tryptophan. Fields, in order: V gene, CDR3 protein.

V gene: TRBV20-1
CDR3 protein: SGTQNTDTQY

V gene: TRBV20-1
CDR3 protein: SARGQYSNQPQH

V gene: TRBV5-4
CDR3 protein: ASSLKADRNSPLH

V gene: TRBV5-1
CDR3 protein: ASSPGTDQPQH

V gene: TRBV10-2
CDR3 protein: ASSVSPTRQTQY

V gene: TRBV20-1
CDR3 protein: SARIAGAAGETQY

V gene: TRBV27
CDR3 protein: ASKGTGASFLSGANVLT

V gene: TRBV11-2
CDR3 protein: AAGPIYTDTQY

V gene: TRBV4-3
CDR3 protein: ASSIPGATNEQF

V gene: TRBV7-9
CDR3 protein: ASSLAHTKRDPDTIY

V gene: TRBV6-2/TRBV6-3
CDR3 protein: ASTYRDISNQPQH

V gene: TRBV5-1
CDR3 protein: ASSLNLGVAEAF

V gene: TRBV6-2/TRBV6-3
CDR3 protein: ASRLLLGPGETQY

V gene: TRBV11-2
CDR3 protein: ASSATSHYGYT

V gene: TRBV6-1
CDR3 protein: ASSHDWTSGYEQY

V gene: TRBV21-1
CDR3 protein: ASPKIYGYT

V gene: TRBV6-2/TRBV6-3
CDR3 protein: ASSLVGHSSYNEQF

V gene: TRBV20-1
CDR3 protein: SARQGEPMGETQY

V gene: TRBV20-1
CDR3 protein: SARDQGGPADTQY

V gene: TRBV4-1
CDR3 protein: ASRVTLVPRETQY

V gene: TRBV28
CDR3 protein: ASSPRPGSTDTQY

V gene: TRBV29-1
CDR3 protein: SVGTFRAYEQY

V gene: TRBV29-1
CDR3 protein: SVMTSGRAYEQY

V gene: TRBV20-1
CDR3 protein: CVPRRTGTGVSDEQF

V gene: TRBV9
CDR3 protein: ASSDPWDRGRGGELF

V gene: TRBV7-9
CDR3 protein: ASSFASRSHNEQF

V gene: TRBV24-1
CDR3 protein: ATSETYRKGSTDTQY

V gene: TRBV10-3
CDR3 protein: AISDRGNSPLH